Sequencing of this TCR beta chain was carried out in a study of Ad26.COV2.S vaccination and SARS-CoV-2 variants (dated by TCRdb to the early 2020s). Broadly, across the study: Donors in the vaccine arm were drawn from COV1001, a phase I-IIa trial of Ad26.COV2.S in healthy adults that was multicentre, randomized, double-blind and placebo-controlled. Investigators remained blinded to trial group allocation during experiments and outcome assessment. Participants in the trial were split at random into five groups of five each, receiving low-dose or high-dose Ad26.COV2.S once or twice, or else placebo on both occasions. The specificity and breadth of SARS-CoV-2-reactive T cell receptors after Ad26.COV2.S vaccination were assessed by TCRbeta repertoire sequencing. A total of roughly 30 samples were included in the TCR-sequenced set, comprising some 20 Ad26.COV2.S vaccine recipients, 5 placebo recipients and 8 SARS-CoV-2 convalescent individuals. Ad26.COV2.S was administered intramuscularly at a dose of 5x10^10 or 1x10^11 viral particles, either as one shot or as two shots given 56 days apart. Results and caveats for the whole study, not just this receptor: Ad26.COV2.S recipients had higher spike-specific TCR breadth than placebo recipients (P = 0.0014). After vaccination, spike-specific CD8+ and CD4+ T cell responses were reported to show substantial breadth. The study was not powered to compare responses between vaccine doses or regimens. The authors noted that the TCR breadth and depth analyses may have underestimated total T cell responses. Vaccine and placebo recipients had comparable non-spike TCR breadth, which fits with the vaccine containing only spike.

The immunoSEQ Assay was used to sequence TCRbeta CDR3 regions. After extraction, genomic DNA underwent amplification by bias-controlled multiplex PCR, followed by high-throughput sequencing. The paper's data handling went like this. To quantify the absolute abundance of every unique TCRbeta CDR3 region, sequences were collapsed and filtered. Usable DNA was measured by amplifying reference genes present in all nucleated cells, and TCRbeta template counts were normalized to that usable DNA to estimate T cell fraction. Repertoire TCRs were annotated as SARS-CoV-2-specific by exact matching of V gene, CDR3 amino acid sequence and J gene to a known reactive TCR set. MIRA supplied the reference SARS-CoV-2 TCR set, which was filtered for enrichment in COVID-19-positive ImmuneCODE repertoires so that public or cross-reactive TCRs were removed. Based on the MIRA antigens, annotated TCRs were further analysed at the level of specific ORF or position within ORF. Depth was the summed frequency of annotated unique rearrangements, while breadth was defined as annotated unique rearrangements over total unique productive rearrangements. TCR breadth was compared between groups using two-sided Wilcoxon rank-sum tests. Drawn from immuneACCESS, this table holds only the in-frame rearrangements with V and J called that TCRdb kept. Clones are partly lost; checked studies trace under half to an unresolved V gene and leave the rest unexplained. The DNA was the basis for D and trimming; V, J and clone size are from that table. Present in this sample are 300,000 to 500,000 clones, more than 85% of which were seen just once. The ten biggest clones cover under 4% of the sample.

The V and J ends are trimmed by 6 bases and 1 base, leaving 13 bases between them. CDR1 LNHDA and CDR2 SQIVND are derived from the germline V gene (reference sequence). The CDR3 sequence holds 15 residues, the cysteine and phenylalanine included. Only CDR3 DNA remains: 45 bases, in frame from the first base. The sample's treatment or condition, from its label and the paper: about 20 received Ad26.COV2.S at low or high dose, single or two shots; roughly five received placebo; per-sample allocation not given. Repertoires of vaccine and placebo recipients were sequenced from samples taken on day 63 after the first injection. Cohort 1b enrolled fewer than 30 adults aged 18-55 years at a single site in Boston, USA, between 29 July and 7 August 2020. Ad26.COV2.S was a replication-incompetent adenovirus type 26 vector that expressed a prefusion-stabilized SARS-CoV-2 spike protein derived from the original Wuhan strain.

Concerning this clone itself: Its antigen target is currently unknown. Per-base quality was not reported, and no clone a single base away is much larger than it.

The V and J segments used are TRBV19 and TRBJ2-4, with the D segment identity uncertain. This TCR was sampled from a person between 18 and 59 years old who received the Ad26.COV2.S COVID-19 vaccine or a placebo. This material consisted of peripheral blood, taken in a trial of Ad26.COV2.S vaccine versus placebo. The DNA reads TGTGCCAGTAGCAACACTCAAGGGGCCAAAAACATTCAGTACTTC. This gives the protein CASSNTQGAKNIQYF.